This T cell receptor (beta chain) was retrieved from a study of blood T cell repertoires in COVID-19. At the level of the study: Acute-phase and convalescent COVID-19 samples originated in the United States, Italy and Spain.

The cohort comprised adults aged 18 to 89 years residing in under 25 US areas. In assigning cohorts, the study relied on participant-reported clinical history. Sequenced by immunoSEQ multiplex PCR; TCRdb stores in-frame clones only, minus some. This table holds a few hundred thousand clones, around nine tenths found once. The CDR3 sequence is 13 residues long. Germline CDR1 is SQVTM and CDR2 is ANQGSEA. V lost 1 base and J 4 bases, leaving 10 bases between the germline ends. The receptor comes from a woman aged 30 to 39 who had been exposed to COVID-19. This sequence joins TRBV29-1 and TRBJ1-1; TRBD1 might be the D (5 bases). Sequencing used PBMCs or T cells enriched from blood (not recorded which). The CDR3 spells CSVEVREGTEAFF. DNA of the CDR3: TGCAGCGTTGAAGTCAGGGAGGGCACTGAAGCTTTCTTT.